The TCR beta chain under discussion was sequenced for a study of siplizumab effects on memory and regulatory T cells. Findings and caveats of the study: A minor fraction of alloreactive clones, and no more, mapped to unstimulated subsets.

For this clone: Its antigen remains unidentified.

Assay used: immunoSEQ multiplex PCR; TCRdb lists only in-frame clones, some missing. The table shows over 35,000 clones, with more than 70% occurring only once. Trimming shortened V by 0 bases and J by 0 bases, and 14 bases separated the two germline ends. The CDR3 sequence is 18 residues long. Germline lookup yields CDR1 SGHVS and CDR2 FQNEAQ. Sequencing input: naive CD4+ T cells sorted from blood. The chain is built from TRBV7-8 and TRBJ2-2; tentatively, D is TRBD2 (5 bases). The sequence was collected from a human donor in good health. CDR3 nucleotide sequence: TGTGCCAGCAGCTTAGCGCAATGGCAGAGGGCGAACACCGGGGAGCTGTTTTTT. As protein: CASSLAQWQRANTGELFF.